This TCR beta chain was recorded in a study of identical twins. Points from the study as a whole: Within twin pairs, the out-of-frame alpha sequences they shared showed excess low generation probability.

All donors comprised healthy Caucasians. CDR1 and CDR2 (germline): SEHNR, FQNEAQ (reference sequence). The CDR3 totals 13 residues. Between the trimmed V and J ends, which lost 0 bases and 6 bases, there was a span of 8 bases. On this clonotype itself: Its specificity is not known.

After template switching added a universal primer site, the resulting cDNA carried unique molecular identifiers. TCRdb used MiXCR to reprocess the 5' RACE reads, holding one entry per CDR3 protein. Among about 240,000 distinct CDR3 sequences listed, roughly 13% were seen once. The same sample was also used in a study of yellow fever vaccine responses in identical twins. That study adds: Twins reportedly had a vaccine T cell response that seemed partly convergent, partly personalized.

The TCR sequence derives from a woman aged 18-35 years in good health. The sequenced sample was memory (CD45RO+) T cells sorted from blood. The gene calls are TRBV7-9 and TRBJ1-2; D remains unclear. The CDR3: CASSLATRNGYTF. The CDR3 DNA reads as TGTGCCAGCAGCTTAGCGACGAGGAATGGCTACACCTTC.